This T cell receptor (beta chain) was captured in a study of T cells expressing NK-cell markers. Study-wide background: Each TCR beta repertoire originated in sorted T cells that were CD3+CD56+NKG2C+, CD3+CD56+NKG2C- or CD3+CD56-NKG2C+. Findings and limits, study-wide: Among a handful of donors, these clonotypes also ranked first in the CD3+CD56-NKG2C+ fraction. Roughly 1.0-7.0% of CD8+ T cells in about six donors belonged to dominant NKG2C+ clonotypes.

Note on this clonotype: The antigen remains undetermined.

TCRdb re-called the 5' RACE reads, yielding one record per CDR3 amino acid sequence without DNA. The table lists hundreds of thousands of distinct CDR3 sequences. The sequence came from a woman aged 18 to 75 in good health. Source material: blood T cells: a sorted CD56 or NKG2C T cell subset, CD4+ or CD8+ T cells, or bulk PBMC T cells (not recorded which).

This CDR3 reads CASSTQGQGAGTGELFF. This sequence joins TRBV5-1 and TRBJ2-2; TCRdb outputs TRBD1, but without DNA this stays unchecked. The CDR3 is made up of 17 amino acids. Per germline, CDR1 SGHRS and CDR2 YFSETQ.